The sequence of this T cell receptor (beta chain) was determined in a study of OX40 agonist ivuxolimab in advanced cancers. Study overall: Ivuxolimab was administered intravenously to patients at 0.01 to 10 mg/kg every 2 weeks. General study results and limits: CD4+ T cells averaged fewer expanded clones than CD8+ T cells. Normalized T-cell clonal expansion was also low in a subset of nonresponders.

For this clone: Its antigen is undetermined.

V shed 10 bases, J shed 1 base, and the junction held 6 bases outside the gene matches. The germline gives CDR1 MNHNS, CDR2 SASEGT. The CDR3 has 13 residues. Sequenced by immunoSEQ multiplex PCR; TCRdb stores in-frame clones only, minus some. The profile covers 25,000 to 35,000 clones, with roughly 84% appearing a single time and 15% to 20% taken by the ten largest. The specimen was CD4+ or CD8+ T cells sorted from blood, collected in a trial of the OX40 agonist ivuxolimab. The source is an adult with an advanced solid tumor such as melanoma, head and neck, liver or kidney cancer. The V call is TRBV6-1, the J call TRBJ1-1; 7 nucleotides line up with TRBD1. This CDR3 reads CATRTGGNTEAFF. Here the CDR3 DNA reads TGTGCCACGAGGACAGGAGGGAACACTGAAGCTTTCTTT.